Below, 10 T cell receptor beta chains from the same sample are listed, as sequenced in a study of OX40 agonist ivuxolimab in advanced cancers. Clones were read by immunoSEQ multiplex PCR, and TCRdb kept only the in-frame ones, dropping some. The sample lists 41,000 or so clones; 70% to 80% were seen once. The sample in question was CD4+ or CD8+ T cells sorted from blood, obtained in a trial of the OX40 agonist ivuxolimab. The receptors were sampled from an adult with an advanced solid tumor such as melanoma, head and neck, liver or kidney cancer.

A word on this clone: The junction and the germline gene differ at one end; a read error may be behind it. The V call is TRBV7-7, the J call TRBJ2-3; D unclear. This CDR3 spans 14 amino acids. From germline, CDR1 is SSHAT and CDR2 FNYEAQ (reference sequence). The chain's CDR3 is CASSLSPGQDTQYF. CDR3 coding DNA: TGTGCTAGCAGCTTATCCCCCGGCCAAGATACGCAGTATTTT.

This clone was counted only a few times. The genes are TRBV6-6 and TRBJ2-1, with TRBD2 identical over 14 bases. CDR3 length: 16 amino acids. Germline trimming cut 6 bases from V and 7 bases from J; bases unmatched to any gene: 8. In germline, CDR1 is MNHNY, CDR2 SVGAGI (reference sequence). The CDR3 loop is CASSRLAGGPRNEQFF. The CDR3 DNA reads TGTGCCAGCAGCCGACTAGCGGGAGGGCCAAGGAATGAGCAGTTCTTC.

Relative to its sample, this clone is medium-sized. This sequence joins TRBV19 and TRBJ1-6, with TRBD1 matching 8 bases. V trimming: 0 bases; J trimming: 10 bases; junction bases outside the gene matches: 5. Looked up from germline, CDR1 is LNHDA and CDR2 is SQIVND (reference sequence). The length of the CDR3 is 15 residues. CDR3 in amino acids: CASSIDRGQDSPLHF. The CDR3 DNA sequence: TGTGCCAGTAGTATAGATCGGGGACAGGACTCACCCCTCCACTTT.

The CDR3 region has the DNA TGTGCCAGCAGACTCAGAGGGGGGGCCGCGGATACGCAGTATTTT. Amino acids: CASRLRGGAADTQYF. The chain joins TRBV6-5 to TRBJ2-3; D might be TRBD2 (7 bases). The CDR3 spans 15 residues. Germline CDR1 reads MNHEY; CDR2 reads SVGAGI. Trimming removed 6 bases from V and 6 bases from J, with 19 bases in between.

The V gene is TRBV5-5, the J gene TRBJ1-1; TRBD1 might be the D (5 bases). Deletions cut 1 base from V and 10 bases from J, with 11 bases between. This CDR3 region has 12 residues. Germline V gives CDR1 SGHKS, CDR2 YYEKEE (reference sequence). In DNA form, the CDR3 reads TGTGCCAGCAGCTTGAACTCTGGGACAGCTTTCTTT. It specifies CASSLNSGTAFF.

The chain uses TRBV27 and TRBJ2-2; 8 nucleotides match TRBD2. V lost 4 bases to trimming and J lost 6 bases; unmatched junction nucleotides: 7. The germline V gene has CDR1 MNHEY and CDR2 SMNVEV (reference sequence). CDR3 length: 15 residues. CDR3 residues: CASSWAGGMAGELFF. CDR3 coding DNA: TGTGCCAGCAGTTGGGCGGGGGGTATGGCCGGGGAGCTGTTTTTT.

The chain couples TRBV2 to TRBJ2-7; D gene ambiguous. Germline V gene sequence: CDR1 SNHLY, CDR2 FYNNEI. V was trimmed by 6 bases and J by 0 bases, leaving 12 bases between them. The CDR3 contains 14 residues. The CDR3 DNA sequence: TGTGCCAGCAGAGTTGCACAGAGCTCCTACGAGCAGTACTTC. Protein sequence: CASRVAQSSYEQYF.

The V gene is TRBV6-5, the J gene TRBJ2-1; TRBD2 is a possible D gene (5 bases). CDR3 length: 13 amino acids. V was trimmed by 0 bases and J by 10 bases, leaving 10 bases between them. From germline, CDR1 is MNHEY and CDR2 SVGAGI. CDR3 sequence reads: CASSYSEVAEQFF. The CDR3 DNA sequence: TGTGCCAGCAGTTACTCGGAGGTGGCCGAGCAGTTCTTC.

CDR3 sequence: CASSLSSGIGYEQYF. The CDR3 coding sequence is TGTGCCAGCAGTTTATCAAGCGGGATTGGCTACGAGCAGTACTTC. This chain links TRBV27 with TRBJ2-7; 7 bases align to TRBD2. Trimming removed 0 bases from V and 3 bases from J; junction bases left unmatched: 5. The CDR3 loop spans 15 amino acids. Germline V gene sequence: CDR1 MNHEY, CDR2 SMNVEV (reference sequence).

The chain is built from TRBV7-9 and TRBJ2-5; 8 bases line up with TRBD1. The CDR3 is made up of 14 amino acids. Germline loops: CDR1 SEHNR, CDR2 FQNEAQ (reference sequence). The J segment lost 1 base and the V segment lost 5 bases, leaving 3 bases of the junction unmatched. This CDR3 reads CASSRTGTQETQYF. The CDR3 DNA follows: TGTGCCAGCAGCCGGACAGGGACCCAAGAGACCCAGTACTTC.